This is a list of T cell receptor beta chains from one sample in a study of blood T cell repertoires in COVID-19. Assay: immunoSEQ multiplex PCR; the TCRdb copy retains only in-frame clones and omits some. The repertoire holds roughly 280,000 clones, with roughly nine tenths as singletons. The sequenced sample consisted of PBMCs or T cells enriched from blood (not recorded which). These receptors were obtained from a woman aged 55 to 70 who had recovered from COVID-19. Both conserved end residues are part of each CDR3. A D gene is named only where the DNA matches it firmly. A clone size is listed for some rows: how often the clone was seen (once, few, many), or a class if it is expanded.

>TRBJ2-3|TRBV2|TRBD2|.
TGTGCCAGCGGCAAGCGGGAGGGGGTGACAGATACGCAGTATTTT
CASGKREGVTDTQYF
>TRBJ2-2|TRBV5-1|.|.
TGCGCCAGCAGCGCGGAACAGGGCTTCGCCGGGGAGCTGTTTTTT
CASSAEQGFAGELFF
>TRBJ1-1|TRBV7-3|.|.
TGTGCCAGCAGCCCAGGAGGGGGGGACAACACTGAAGCTTTCTTT
CASSPGGGDNTEAFF
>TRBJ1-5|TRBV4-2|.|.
TGTGCCAGCAGCCAGGCGGGTAATCAGCCCCAGCATTTT
CASSQAGNQPQHF
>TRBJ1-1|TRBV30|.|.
TGTGCCTGGAGGGCCCTAGCGGACACTGAAGCTTTCTTT
CAWRALADTEAFF
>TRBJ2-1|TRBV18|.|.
TGTGCCAGCTCCCTAGGAACTAGACACAATGAGCAGTTCTTC
CASSLGTRHNEQFF
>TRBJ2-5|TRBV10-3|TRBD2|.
TGTGCCATCAGGGCCGGACTAGCGGGGGCCCTCCAGTACTTC
CAIRAGLAGALQYF
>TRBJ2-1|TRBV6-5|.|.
TGTGCCAGCAGCGGACAGGGAGGGGGAAATGAGCAGTTCTTC
CASSGQGGGNEQFF
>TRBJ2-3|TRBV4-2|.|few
TGTGCCAGCAGCCCGGGAGTAGGTACGCAGTATTTT
CASSPGVGTQYF
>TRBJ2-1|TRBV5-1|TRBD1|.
TGCGCCAGCAGCTTGTTGACAGGACAGGGGGCTGGTGAGCAGTTCTTC
CASSLLTGQGAGEQFF
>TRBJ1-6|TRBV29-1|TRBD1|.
TGCAGCGTCCAAACAGGGACAGAAGCGGTTTCACCCCTCCACTTT
CSVQTGTEAVSPLHF
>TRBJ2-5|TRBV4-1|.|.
TGCGCCAGCAGCCAAGATTCACGCGACTCTCCGTACTTC
CASSQDSRDSPYF
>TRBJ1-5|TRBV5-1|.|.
TGCGCCAGCAGCTTTTTCGGGAATCAGCCCCAGCATTTT
CASSFFGNQPQHF
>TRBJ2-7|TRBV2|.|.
TGTGCCAGCAGTTGGGACTTCTACGAGCAGTACTTC
CASSWDFYEQYF
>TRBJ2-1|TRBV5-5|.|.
TGTGCCAGCAGACCTCCAGGACACCAATACAATGAGCAGTTCTTC
CASRPPGHQYNEQFF
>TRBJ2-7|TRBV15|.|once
TGTGCCACCAGCAGAGGGGGACCAGGGGTTTTATACCCCTACGAGCAGTACTTC
CATSRGGPGVLYPYEQYF